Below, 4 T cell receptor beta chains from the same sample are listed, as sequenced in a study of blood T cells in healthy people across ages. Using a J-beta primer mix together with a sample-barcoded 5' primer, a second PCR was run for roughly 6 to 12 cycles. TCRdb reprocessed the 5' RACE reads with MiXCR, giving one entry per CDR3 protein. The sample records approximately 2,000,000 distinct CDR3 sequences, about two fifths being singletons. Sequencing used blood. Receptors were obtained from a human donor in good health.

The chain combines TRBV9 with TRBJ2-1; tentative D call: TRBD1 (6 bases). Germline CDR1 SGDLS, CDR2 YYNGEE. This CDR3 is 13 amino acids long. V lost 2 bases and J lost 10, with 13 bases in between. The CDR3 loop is CASSVATGYEQFF. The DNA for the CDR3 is TGTGCCAGCAGCGTGGCTACAGGGTACGAGCAGTTCTTC.

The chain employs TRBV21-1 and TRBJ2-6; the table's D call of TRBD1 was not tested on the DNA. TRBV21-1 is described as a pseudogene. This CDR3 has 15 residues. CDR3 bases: TGTGCCAGCAGCAAAGCGCTGCCAGGGAAGTGCGTCCGGACTTTC. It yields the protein CASSKALPGKCVRTF.

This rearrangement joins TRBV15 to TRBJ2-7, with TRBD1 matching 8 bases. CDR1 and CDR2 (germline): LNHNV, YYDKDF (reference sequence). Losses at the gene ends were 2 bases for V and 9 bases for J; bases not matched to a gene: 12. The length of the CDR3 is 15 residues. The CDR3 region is CATSRFRDRTSVQYF. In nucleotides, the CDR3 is TGTGCCACCAGCAGATTCCGGGACAGGACCTCGGTGCAGTACTTC.

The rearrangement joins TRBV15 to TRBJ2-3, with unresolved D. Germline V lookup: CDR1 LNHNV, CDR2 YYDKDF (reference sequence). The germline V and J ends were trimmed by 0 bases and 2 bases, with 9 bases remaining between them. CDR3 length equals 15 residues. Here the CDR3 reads CATSRDGLATDTQYF. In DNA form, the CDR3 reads TGTGCCACCAGCAGAGATGGCCTGGCCACAGATACGCAGTATTTT.